This T cell receptor (beta chain) was identified during a study of blood T cell repertoires in COVID-19. Study-wide background: Acute and convalescent COVID-19 samples came from the United States, Italy and Spain.

This CDR3 has 17 residues. V was pared by 0 bases and J by 5 bases, with 18 bases between. Per germline, CDR1 SGDLS and CDR2 YYNGEE. The data were produced by immunoSEQ multiplex PCR, yet TCRdb's version contains in-frame clones alone and is incomplete. This sample yields hundreds of thousands of clones, of which almost 90% are seen a single time; 1.7% belongs to the top ten. The clonotype comes from a woman under 30 with acute COVID-19. The rearrangement joins TRBV9 to TRBJ2-1; tentatively, D is TRBD2 (6 bases). Sequencing input: PBMCs or T cells enriched from blood (not recorded which). The CDR3 DNA sequence: TGTGCCAGCAGCGTAGCGGGGGATGGGACTGCTCACAATGAGCAGTTCTTC. It encodes CASSVAGDGTAHNEQFF.